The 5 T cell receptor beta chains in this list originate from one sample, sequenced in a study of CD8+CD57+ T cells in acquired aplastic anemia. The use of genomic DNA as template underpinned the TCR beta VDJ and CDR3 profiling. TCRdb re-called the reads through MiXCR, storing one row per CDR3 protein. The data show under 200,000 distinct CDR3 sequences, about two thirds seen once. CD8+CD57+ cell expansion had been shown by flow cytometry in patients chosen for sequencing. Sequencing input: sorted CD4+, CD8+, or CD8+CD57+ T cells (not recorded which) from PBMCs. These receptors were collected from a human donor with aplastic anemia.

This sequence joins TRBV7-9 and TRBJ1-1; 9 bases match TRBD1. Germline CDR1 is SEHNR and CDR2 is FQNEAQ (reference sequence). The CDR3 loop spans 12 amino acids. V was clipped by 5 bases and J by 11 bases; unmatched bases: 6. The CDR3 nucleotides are TGTGCCAGCAGCCCTGGACAGGGGTTGGCTTTCTTT. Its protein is CASSPGQGLAFF.

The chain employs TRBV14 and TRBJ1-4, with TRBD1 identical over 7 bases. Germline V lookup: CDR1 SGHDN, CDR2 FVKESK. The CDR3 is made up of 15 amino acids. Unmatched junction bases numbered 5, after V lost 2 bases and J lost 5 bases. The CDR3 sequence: CASSQIQGTNEKLFF. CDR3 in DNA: TGTGCCAGCAGCCAAATACAGGGGACCAATGAAAAACTGTTTTTT.

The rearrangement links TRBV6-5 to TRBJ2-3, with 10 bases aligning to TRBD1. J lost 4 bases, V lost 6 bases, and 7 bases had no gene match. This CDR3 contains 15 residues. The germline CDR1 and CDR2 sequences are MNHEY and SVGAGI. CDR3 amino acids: CASSRTGGGPDTQYF. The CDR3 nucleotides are TGTGCCAGCAGCAGGACAGGGGGAGGGCCAGATACGCAGTATTTT.

Written as DNA, the CDR3 is TGCAGTGCCCCGGGACACCTGAACACTGAAGCTTTCTTT. Its translation: CSAPGHLNTEAFF. The rearrangement joins TRBV20-1 to TRBJ1-1, with D possibly TRBD1 on 6 matching bases. V gave up 6 bases and J gave up 0 bases, with 11 bases separating them. The germline CDR1 and CDR2 sequences are DFQATT and SNEGSKA (reference sequence). This CDR3 is 13 amino acids long.

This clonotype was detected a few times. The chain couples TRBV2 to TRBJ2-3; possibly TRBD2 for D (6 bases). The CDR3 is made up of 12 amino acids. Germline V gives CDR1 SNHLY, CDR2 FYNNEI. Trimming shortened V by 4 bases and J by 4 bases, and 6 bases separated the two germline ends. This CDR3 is CASSGEADTQYF. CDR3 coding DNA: TGTGCCAGCAGTGGGGAGGCAGATACGCAGTATTTT.